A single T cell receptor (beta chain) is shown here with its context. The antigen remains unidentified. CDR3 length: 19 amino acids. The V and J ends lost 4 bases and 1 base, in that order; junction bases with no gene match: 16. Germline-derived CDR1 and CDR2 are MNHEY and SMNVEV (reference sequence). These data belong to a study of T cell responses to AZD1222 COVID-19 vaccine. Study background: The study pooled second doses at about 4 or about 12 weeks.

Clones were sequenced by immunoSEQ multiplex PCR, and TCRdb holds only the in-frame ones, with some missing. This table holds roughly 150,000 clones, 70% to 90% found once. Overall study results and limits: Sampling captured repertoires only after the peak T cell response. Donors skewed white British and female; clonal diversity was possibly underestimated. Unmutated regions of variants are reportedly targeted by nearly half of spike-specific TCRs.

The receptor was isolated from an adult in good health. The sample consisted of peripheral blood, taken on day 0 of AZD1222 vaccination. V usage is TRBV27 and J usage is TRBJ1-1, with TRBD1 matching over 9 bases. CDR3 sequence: CASSSRYRDRAFQNTEAFF. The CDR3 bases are TGTGCCAGCAGTTCGCGTTACCGGGACAGGGCTTTTCAGAACACTGAAGCTTTCTTT.